This TCR beta chain is drawn from a study of Graves' ophthalmopathy and Graves' hyperthyroidism. Scientists amplified the TCR beta CDR3 regions from RNA transcripts. HTBI-primed RT-PCR formed the first round, and a multiplex PCR formed the second. Each CDR3 protein is one row after TCRdb ran MiXCR on the multiplex PCR reads. The table has roughly 610,000 distinct CDR3 sequences, 22% seen once. Hyperthyroidism was classified as stable if no ophthalmopathy occurred within 18 months of follow-up. The authors diagnosed from clinical symptoms, serum thyroxine, TRAb, thyroid ultrasound and orbital computed tomography. Isolation of PBMCs was performed using around 9.1 ml of fresh peripheral blood. Germline CDR1 is SNHLY and CDR2 is FYNNEI. V was pared by 4 bases and J by 2 bases, with 8 bases between. This CDR3 is 13 amino acids long.

The TCR was taken from a woman aged 18-29 years with stable Graves' hyperthyroidism. Some clones in this sample may be carry-over from other donors' samples. The sample was peripheral blood. The chain uses TRBV2 and TRBJ1-1, with D unclear. The CDR3 loop reads CASSGYRNTEAFF. DNA of the CDR3: TGTGCCAGCAGTGGATACAGAAACACTGAAGCTTTCTTT.